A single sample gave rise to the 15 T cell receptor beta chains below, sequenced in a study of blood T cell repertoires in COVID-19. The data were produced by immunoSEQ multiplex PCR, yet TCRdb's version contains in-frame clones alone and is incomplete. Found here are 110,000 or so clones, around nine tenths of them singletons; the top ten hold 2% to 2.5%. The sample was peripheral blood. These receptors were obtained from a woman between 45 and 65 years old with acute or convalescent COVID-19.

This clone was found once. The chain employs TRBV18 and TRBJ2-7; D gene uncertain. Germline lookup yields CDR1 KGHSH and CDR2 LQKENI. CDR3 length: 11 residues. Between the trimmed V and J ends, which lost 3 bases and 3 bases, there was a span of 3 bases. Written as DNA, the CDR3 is TGTGCCAGCTCACCTAACTACGAGCAGTACTTC. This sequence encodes CASSPNYEQYF.

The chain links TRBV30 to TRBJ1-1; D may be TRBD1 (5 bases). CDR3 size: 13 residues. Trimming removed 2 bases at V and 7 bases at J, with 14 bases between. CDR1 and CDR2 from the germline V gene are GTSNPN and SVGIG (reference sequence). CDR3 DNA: TGTGCCTGGAGTTCCCGTTGGAGGGGTGAAGCTTTCTTT. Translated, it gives CAWSSRWRGEAFF.

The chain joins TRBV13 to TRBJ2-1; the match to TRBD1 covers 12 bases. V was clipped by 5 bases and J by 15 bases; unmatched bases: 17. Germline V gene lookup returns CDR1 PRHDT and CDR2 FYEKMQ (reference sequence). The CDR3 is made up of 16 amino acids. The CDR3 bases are TGTGCCAGCAGCGGTAGAGGGACAGGGGGCGCCGGTTTTGCGTTCTTC. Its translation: CASSGRGTGGAGFAFF.

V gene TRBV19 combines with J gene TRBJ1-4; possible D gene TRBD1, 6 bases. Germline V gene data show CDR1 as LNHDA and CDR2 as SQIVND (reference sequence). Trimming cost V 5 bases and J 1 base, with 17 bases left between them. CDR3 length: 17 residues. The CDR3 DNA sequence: TGTGCCAGTAGTCCAGTGAGGGGGATGAGAACTAATGAAAAACTGTTTTTT. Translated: CASSPVRGMRTNEKLFF. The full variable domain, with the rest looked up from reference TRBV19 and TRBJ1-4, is DGGITQSPKYLFRKEGQNVTLSCEQNLNHDAMYWYRQDPGQGLRLIYYSQIVNDFQKGDIAEGYSVSREKKESFPLTVTSAQKNPTAFYLCASSPVRGMRTNEKLFFGSGTQLSVL.

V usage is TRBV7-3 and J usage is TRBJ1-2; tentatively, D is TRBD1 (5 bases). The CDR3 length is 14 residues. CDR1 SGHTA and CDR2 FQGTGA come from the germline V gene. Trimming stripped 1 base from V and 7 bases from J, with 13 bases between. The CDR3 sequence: CASSLNRQSSGYTF. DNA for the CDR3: TGTGCCAGCAGCTTAAATAGACAGTCCTCTGGCTACACCTTC. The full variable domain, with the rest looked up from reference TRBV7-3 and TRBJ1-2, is GAGVSQTPSNKVTEKGKYVELRCDPISGHTALYWYRQSLGQGPEFLIYFQGTGAADDSGLPNDRFFAVRPEGSVSTLKIQRTERGDSAVYLCASSLNRQSSGYTFGSGTRLTVV.

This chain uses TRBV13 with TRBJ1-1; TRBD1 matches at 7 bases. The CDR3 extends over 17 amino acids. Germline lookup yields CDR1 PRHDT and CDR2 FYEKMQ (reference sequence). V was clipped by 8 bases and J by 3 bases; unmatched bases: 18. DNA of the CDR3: TGTGCCAGCCTCCTCCCCGGGACAGCAATATCGGACACTGAAGCTTTCTTT. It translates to CASLLPGTAISDTEAFF. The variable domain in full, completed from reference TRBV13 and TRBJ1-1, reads AAGVIQSPRHLIKEKRETATLKCYPIPRHDTVYWYQQGPGQDPQFLISFYEKMQSDKGSIPDRFSAQQFSDYHSELNMSSLELGDSALYFCASLLPGTAISDTEAFFGQGTRLTVV.

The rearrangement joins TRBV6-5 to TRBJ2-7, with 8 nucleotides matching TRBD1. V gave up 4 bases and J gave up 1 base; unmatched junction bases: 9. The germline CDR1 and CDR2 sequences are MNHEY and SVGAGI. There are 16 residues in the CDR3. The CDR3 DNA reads TGTGCCAGCAGTTTCGGCCGGGACAGGCAATCCTACGAGCAGTACTTC. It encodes CASSFGRDRQSYEQYF.

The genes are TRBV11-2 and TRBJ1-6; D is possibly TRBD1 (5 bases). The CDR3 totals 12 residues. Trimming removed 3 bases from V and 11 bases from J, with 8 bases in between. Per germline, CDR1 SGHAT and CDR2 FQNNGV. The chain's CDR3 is CASSLVGAPLHF. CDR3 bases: TGTGCCAGCAGCTTGGTAGGGGCACCCCTCCACTTT.

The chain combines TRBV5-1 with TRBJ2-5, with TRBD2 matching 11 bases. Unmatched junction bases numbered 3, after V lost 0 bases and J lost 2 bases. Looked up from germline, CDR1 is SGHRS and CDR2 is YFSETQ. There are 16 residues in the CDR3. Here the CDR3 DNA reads TGCGCCAGCAGCTTGGTTAGCGGGGGGGCTCAAGAGACCCAGTACTTC. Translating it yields CASSLVSGGAQETQYF.

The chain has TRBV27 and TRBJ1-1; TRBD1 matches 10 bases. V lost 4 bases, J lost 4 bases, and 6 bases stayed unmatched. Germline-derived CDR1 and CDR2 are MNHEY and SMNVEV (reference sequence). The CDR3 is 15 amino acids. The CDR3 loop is CASSSTDRGGTEAFF. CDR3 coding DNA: TGTGCCAGCAGTTCCACGGACAGGGGGGGCACTGAAGCTTTCTTT.

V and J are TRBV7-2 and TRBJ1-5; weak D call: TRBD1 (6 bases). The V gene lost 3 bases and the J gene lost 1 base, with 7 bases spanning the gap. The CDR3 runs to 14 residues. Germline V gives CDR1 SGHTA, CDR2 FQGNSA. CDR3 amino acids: CASSFGTSNQPQHF. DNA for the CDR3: TGTGCCAGCAGCTTCGGGACAAGCAATCAGCCCCAGCATTTT.

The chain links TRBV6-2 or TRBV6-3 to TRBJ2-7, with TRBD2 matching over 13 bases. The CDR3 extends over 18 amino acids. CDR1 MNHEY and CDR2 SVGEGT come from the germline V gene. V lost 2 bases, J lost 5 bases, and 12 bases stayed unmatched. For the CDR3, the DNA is TGTGCCAGCAGTTACCGACTGGGGACTAGCGGGGACACGGACGAGCAGTACTTC. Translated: CASSYRLGTSGDTDEQYF.

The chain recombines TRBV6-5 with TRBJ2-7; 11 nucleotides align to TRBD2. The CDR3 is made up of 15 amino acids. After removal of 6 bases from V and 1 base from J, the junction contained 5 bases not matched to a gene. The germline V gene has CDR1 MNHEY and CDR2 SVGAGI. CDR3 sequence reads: CASRQLAGASYEQYF. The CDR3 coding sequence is TGTGCCAGCAGACAACTAGCGGGGGCTTCCTACGAGCAGTACTTC.

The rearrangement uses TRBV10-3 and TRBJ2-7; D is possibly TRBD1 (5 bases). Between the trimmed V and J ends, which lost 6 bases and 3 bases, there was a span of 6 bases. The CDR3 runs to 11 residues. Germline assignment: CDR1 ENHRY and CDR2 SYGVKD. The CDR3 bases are TGTGCCATCAGCGACAGCTACGAGCAGTACTTC. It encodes CAISDSYEQYF.

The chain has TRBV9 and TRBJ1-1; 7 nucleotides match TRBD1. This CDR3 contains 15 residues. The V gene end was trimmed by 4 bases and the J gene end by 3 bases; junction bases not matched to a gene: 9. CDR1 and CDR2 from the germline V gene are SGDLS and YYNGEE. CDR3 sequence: CASSPLDRADTEAFF. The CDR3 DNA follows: TGTGCCAGCAGCCCCTTAGACAGGGCGGACACTGAAGCTTTCTTT.